Sequencing of this T cell receptor (beta chain) was carried out in a study of T cell clonality in common variable immunodeficiency. CDR3 size: 13 residues. With 6 bases removed from V and 5 bases from J, the gap between germline ends came to 12 bases. Produced via immunoSEQ multiplex PCR; TCRdb's table is partial and in-frame only. The sample was found to contain some 38,000 clones, and every one recurs. There are many counts of this clone. Its antigen is not known. The read gets to within 3 residues of the CDR3 end, and the germline J gene fills in the rest. General observations from the study: CVID subjects shared fewer TCRbeta clones than healthy controls did. In common variable immunodeficiency, TCR beta chains reportedly carried fewer deletions and N-nucleotide insertions.

The rearrangement uses TRBV12-3 or TRBV12-4 and TRBJ2-3; possible D gene TRBD2, 5 bases. The origin of this receptor is a person between 18 and 75 years old in good health. Sequencing used peripheral blood mononuclear cells. This CDR3 is CASRTIAGDTQYF. The CDR3 bases that were read are TGTGCCAGCAGGACCATTGCGGGAGATACG.